Listed here is a single T cell receptor (beta chain). The record originates from a study of T-cell reconstitution after alpha-beta-depleted transplantation in children. During its preparation, the TCRbeta library received unique molecular identifiers. TCRdb processed the PCR reads anew with MiXCR; each CDR3 protein has one entry. The sample lists 250,000 or so distinct CDR3 sequences; 20% to 30% were seen once. The length of the CDR3 is 17 residues. From germline, CDR1 is SGHVS and CDR2 FQNEAQ. V gave up 3 bases and J gave up 4 bases; unmatched junction bases: 14. The sequencing here drew on PBMCs, mostly from graft donor cells, taken 360 days after TCRalphabeta/CD19-depleted stem cell transplant. The chain links TRBV7-8 to TRBJ2-5; TRBD2 matches at 7 bases. The sequence was collected from a female patient aged 2 to 10 who had a stem cell transplant for congenital amegakaryocytic thrombocytopenia, so the T cells may come from the graft donor. The CDR3 DNA is TGTGCCAGCAGCTTCCCCCTTGCCCGGGGAGGGACAGAGACCCAGTACTTC. As protein: CASSFPLARGGTETQYF. Based on the CDR3 plus reference TRBV7-8 and TRBJ2-5, the full variable domain is GAGVSQSPRYKVAKRGQDVALRCDPISGHVSLFWYQQALGQGPEFLTYFQNEAQLDKSGLPSDRFFAERPEGSVSTLKIQRTQQEDSAVYLCASSFPLARGGTETQYFGPGTRLLVL.